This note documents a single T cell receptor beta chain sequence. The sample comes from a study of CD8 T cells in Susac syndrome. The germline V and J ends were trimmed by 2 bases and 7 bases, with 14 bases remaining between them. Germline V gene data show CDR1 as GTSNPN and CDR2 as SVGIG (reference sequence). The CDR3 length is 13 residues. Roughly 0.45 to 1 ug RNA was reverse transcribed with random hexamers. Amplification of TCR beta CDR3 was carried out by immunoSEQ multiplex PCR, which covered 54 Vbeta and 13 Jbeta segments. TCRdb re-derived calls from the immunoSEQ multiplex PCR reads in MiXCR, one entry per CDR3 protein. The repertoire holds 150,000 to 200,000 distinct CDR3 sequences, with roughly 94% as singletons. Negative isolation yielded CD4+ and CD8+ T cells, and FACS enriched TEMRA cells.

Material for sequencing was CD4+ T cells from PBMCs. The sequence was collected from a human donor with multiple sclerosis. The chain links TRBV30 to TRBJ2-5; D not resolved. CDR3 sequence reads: CAWSLPSRWTQYF. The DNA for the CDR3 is TGTGCCTGGAGTCTCCCCTCCCGGTGGACCCAGTACTTC.